This T cell receptor (beta chain) was captured in a study of vaccination effects on CD4 cells after COVID-19. As regards this clone: Its antigen remains unknown.

Clones were read by immunoSEQ multiplex PCR, and TCRdb kept only the in-frame ones, dropping some. The table shows roughly 50,000 clones, with approximately 79% occurring only once. Trimming cost V 4 bases and J 3 bases, with 6 bases left between them. This CDR3 spans 12 amino acids. Whole-study findings and limits: Marked clonal contraction was seen in infection- and vaccine-induced clones late after vaccination. In vaccinees who were healthy, merely 1 out of 255 vaccine-induced clones cross-reacted with common cold coronaviruses.

CD4+ T cells specific for antigen were expanded with viral peptide pools by the ViraFEST assay before sequencing. Subsequent to approximately 11 days of culture, CD4+ T cells were isolated. The source of this sequence is a human donor who received a COVID-19 vaccine. The J gene is TRBJ1-1, the V gene TRBV12-3 or TRBV12-4; unclear D gene. The input for sequencing was CD4+ T cells from PBMCs cultured with HCoV-229E spike peptides, taken before COVID-19 vaccination. CDR3 in amino acids: CASSSGYTEAFF. The CDR3 DNA is TGTGCCAGCAGTTCGGGTTACACTGAAGCTTTCTTT.